This T cell receptor (beta chain) was sequenced in a study of glioma-infiltrating T cells (dated by TCRdb to the mid-2010s). Notes on the research overall: TCR alpha- and beta-chain repertoires were sequenced from glioma tissue, non-neoplastic brain tissue and matched peripheral blood mononuclear cells. Three low-grade glioma patients, several primary glioblastoma patients and three non-glioma patients contributing non-neoplastic brain tissue were included in the paired cohort. To gauge divergence between tissue and blood T-cell populations, every tissue-infiltrating repertoire was compared against the peripheral blood repertoire from the same patient. The full study reports these points: Tissue and blood shared very few CDR3 sequences, a result attributed to high CDR3 diversity and limited sampling. VJ-independent divergence between tissue and blood was below expectation in non-neoplastic patients but above expectation in all gliomas, especially low-grade gliomas. Group comparisons rested on small numbers: three non-neoplastic, three low-grade glioma and under ten glioblastoma patients.

CDR3 length: 15 amino acids, cysteine to phenylalanine. Only the CDR3 part of the read is kept: 45 bases, read in frame from the first base. Reading the germline V gene gives CDR1 MNHNS and CDR2 SASEGT. Clipping removes 8 bases from V and 2 bases from J, with 11 as the unmatched junction base count. TCR alpha and beta CDR3 regions were amplified with the iRepertoire nested amplicon-rescue multiplex PCR (arm-PCR) platform from RNA. One-step reverse transcription and amplification used about 95-400 ng of tissue mRNA or PBMC total RNA as input. Following bead purification, Illumina adapters were added by a secondary multiplex PCR, and libraries between 200 and 400 bp were gel-purified. The libraries contained internal 6-nucleotide barcodes that were used for demultiplexing. Sequencing of libraries was performed on an Illumina MiSeq with 2x220 or 2x250 nucleotide paired-end reads. Turning to the authors' computational methods: FLASH 1.2.11 was used to merge paired reads, and BWA-MEM then aligned the reads to the GRCh37 human genome before TRA and TRB reads were extracted. V and J assignment used an IMGT-derived reference of cassette sequences and CDR3 motifs that included pseudogenes. Reads were translated in three frames, and productive CDR3s were defined by a C…FGXG motif without stop codons. A clonotype was defined as a unique combination of a V-J cassette pair and a CDR3 amino acid sequence. Reads were filtered by Hamming distance, with the threshold set by the sequence error rate of each sample in mapped regions. Clones were called with MiXCR by TCRdb after fastp trimmed the public reads at Q25, and only in-frame beta chains were retained. Every entry covers one CDR3 protein and lists the most common genes and DNA from its rows. The V and J calls come from TCRdb's annotation, not from the publication. This sample lists tens of thousands of distinct CDR3 sequences; approximately 22% were detected once. The ten top clones hold under 8.5% of the sample.

This clonotype was observed at least ten times. It has no known antigen specificity. No much larger clonotype is one base removed from it; base qualities were not supplied. This TCR was sampled from a human donor with low-grade glioma or glioblastoma, undergoing nonglioma brain surgery, or in good health (not recorded which). The V gene is TRBV6-1 and the J gene is TRBJ2-7; 8 middle bases align to TRBD1. Sequenced sample: glioma tissue, nonneoplastic brain tissue, or PBMCs (not recorded which). The CDR3 protein sequence reads: CASRKGTGAPYEQYF. The nucleotides are TGTGCCAGCCGTAAAGGGACAGGCGCACCCTACGAGCAGTACTTC.